The sequence of this TCR beta chain was determined in a study of T cells in Graves' hyperthyroidism and ophthalmopathy. The CDR3 is 18 residues long. Per the germline V gene, CDR1 is DFQATT and CDR2 is SNEGSKA (reference sequence). Trimming removed 2 bases at V and 0 bases at J, with 23 bases between. Note on this clonotype: Its antigen is not known.

Authors of the study amplified TCR beta CDR3 regions from RNA transcripts. With the HTBI primer set, the TCR CDR3 went through a first round of RT-PCR. MiXCR, run by TCRdb on the multiplex PCR reads, gives a single entry per CDR3 protein. The sample yields approximately 600,000 distinct CDR3 sequences, roughly 14% seen once. Findings of the study overall: A 13 V-J model separated ophthalmopathy from stable hyperthyroidism.

The source is a woman aged 40 to 50 with Graves' ophthalmopathy. Sequenced sample: blood. The gene calls are TRBV20-1 and TRBJ2-7, with D possibly TRBD1 on 6 matching bases. The CDR3 protein is CSARPSSLLTGSSYEQYF. CDR3 nucleotides: TGCAGTGCTAGACCATCGTCCCTCCTTACAGGGAGCTCCTACGAGCAGTACTTC.